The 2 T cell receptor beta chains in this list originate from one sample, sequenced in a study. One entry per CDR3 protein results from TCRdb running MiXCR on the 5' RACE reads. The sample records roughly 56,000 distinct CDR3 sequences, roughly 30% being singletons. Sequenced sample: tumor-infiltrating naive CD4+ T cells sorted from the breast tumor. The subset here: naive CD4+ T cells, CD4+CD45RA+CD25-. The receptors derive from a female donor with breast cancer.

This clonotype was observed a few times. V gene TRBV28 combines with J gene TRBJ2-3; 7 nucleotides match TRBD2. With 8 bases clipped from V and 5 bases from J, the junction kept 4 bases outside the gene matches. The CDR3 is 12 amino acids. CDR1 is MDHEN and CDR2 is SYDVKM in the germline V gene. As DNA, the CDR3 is TGTGCCAGCGGGGGGGTTGAAGATACGCAGTATTTT. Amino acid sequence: CASGGVEDTQYF.

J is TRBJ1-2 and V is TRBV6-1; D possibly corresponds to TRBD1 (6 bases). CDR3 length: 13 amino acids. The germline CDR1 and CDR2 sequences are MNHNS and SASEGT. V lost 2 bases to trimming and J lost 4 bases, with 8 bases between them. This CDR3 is CASSERDIYGYTF. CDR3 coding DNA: TGTGCCAGCAGTGAAAGGGACATCTATGGCTACACCTTC.